This entry lists 25 T cell receptor beta chains sequenced from one sample in a study of blood T cell repertoires in COVID-19. The assay was immunoSEQ multiplex PCR, and TCRdb's table has in-frame clones only and misses some. The data show about 42,000 clones, approximately 85% seen once. The source material was peripheral blood. The receptors derive from a human donor in a cohort sampled during active COVID-19.

This rearrangement joins TRBV7-9 to TRBJ2-3, with D perhaps TRBD2 (5 bases). The CDR3 extends over 16 amino acids. V lost 5 bases and J 4 bases, leaving 19 bases between the germline ends. CDR1 and CDR2 (germline): SEHNR, FQNEAQ (reference sequence). CDR3 nucleotides: TGTGCCAGCAGCCCATCGGACTCCATAAGGGCAGATACGCAGTATTTT. This translates into CASSPSDSIRADTQYF. The entire variable domain, with the rest obtained from reference TRBV7-9 and TRBJ2-3, is as follows: DTGVSQNPRHKITKRGQNVTFRCDPISEHNRLYWYRQTLGQGPEFLTYFQNEAQLEKSRLLSDRFSAERPKGSFSTLEIQRTEQGDSAMYLCASSPSDSIRADTQYFGPGTRLTVL.

The J gene is TRBJ2-5, the V gene TRBV3-1 (or the pseudogene TRBV3-2), with 7 bases matching TRBD2. The CDR3 totals 14 residues. The V gene end was trimmed by 7 bases and the J gene end by 1 base; junction bases not matched to a gene: 6. CDR1 is LGHDT and CDR2 is YNNKEL in the germline V gene (reference sequence). CDR3 residues: CASTRSGAQETQYF. The CDR3 bases are TGTGCCAGCACCCGAAGCGGGGCCCAAGAGACCCAGTACTTC.

The rearrangement uses TRBV9 and TRBJ2-7; D possibly corresponds to TRBD2 (7 bases). The V end lost 3 bases, the J end lost 2 bases, and 18 bases lay between the germline ends. This CDR3 is 16 amino acids long. Germline-derived CDR1 and CDR2 are SGDLS and YYNGEE. CDR3: CASSAGEGRFAYEQYF. In DNA, the CDR3 is TGTGCCAGCAGCGCAGGGGAGGGAAGGTTCGCCTACGAGCAGTACTTC.

The V call is TRBV5-4, the J call TRBJ1-2; possibly TRBD1 for D (6 bases). Germline CDR1 reads SGHNT; CDR2 reads YYREEE (reference sequence). Trimming shortened V by 0 bases and J by 4 bases, and 10 bases separated the two germline ends. The CDR3 is 14 amino acids. CDR3: CASSLGQGSYGYTF. CDR3 coding DNA: TGTGCCAGCAGCTTGGGGCAGGGGAGCTATGGCTACACCTTC.

The chain links TRBV24-1 to TRBJ2-1; 7 bases match TRBD1. This CDR3 is built from 14 residues. V was clipped by 3 bases and J by 12 bases; unmatched bases: 10. The germline CDR1 and CDR2 sequences are KGHDR and SFDVKD. DNA for the CDR3: TGTGCCACCAGTGATCAATCGGGACAGATGGGGCAGTTCTTC. The encoded protein is CATSDQSGQMGQFF.

The V and J genes are TRBV11-2 and TRBJ1-6; D perhaps matches TRBD1 (5 bases). The CDR3 is 15 amino acids. The ends were cut back, 6 bases at V and 9 bases at J, with 18 bases in the middle. Germline V lookup: CDR1 SGHAT, CDR2 FQNNGV. The CDR3 loop reads CASSRNTGALSPLHF. DNA for the CDR3: TGTGCCAGCAGTCGAAACACAGGCGCCCTTTCACCCCTCCACTTT.

The chain is built from TRBV7-3 and TRBJ2-1; TRBD2 aligns across 9 bases. In germline, CDR1 is SGHTA, CDR2 FQGTGA. The CDR3 is 17 amino acids. Unmatched junction bases numbered 18, after V lost 6 bases and J lost 9 bases. CDR3 sequence (DNA): TGTGCCAGCAGTCATGGAGGAGGGCGCGGGGGGGCGCCTGAGCAGTTCTTC. Translation: CASSHGGGRGGAPEQFF.

The chain joins TRBV6-5 to TRBJ1-2, with D uncertain. The CDR3 consists of 12 residues. Germline CDR1 reads MNHEY; CDR2 reads SVGAGI. Trimming took off 4 bases at V and 5 bases at J, with 8 bases between the two ends. CDR3 nucleotides: TGTGCCAGCAGTTTAGCGGGTTATGGCTACACCTTC. It encodes CASSLAGYGYTF.

The chain carries TRBV19 and TRBJ2-5; 9 bases align to TRBD1. Per the germline V gene, CDR1 is LNHDA and CDR2 is SQIVND (reference sequence). The CDR3 is 14 amino acids. V lost 8 bases to trimming and J lost 7 bases; unmatched junction nucleotides: 11. The CDR3, as DNA: TGTGCCAGTCAAGATGGACAGGGGCGGGGGACCCAGTACTTC. Residues: CASQDGQGRGTQYF.

The chain uses TRBV6-5 and TRBJ2-7, with TRBD1 identical over 11 bases. The CDR3 length is 14 residues. The germline gives CDR1 MNHEY, CDR2 SVGAGI. After removal of 2 bases from V and 6 bases from J, the junction contained 3 bases not matched to a gene. CDR3 bases: TGTGCCAGCAGTTACGGGGGGACAGGGGGCGAGCAGTACTTC. It encodes CASSYGGTGGEQYF.

In its sample, this clone was seen a few times. The rearrangement uses TRBV28 and TRBJ1-5, with D unclear. Germline V lookup: CDR1 MDHEN, CDR2 SYDVKM. V lost 2 bases, J lost 3 bases, and 11 bases lay in between. This CDR3 is 15 amino acids long. CDR3 sequence: CASSLPVLSNQPQHF. CDR3 in DNA: TGTGCCAGCAGTTTACCAGTCCTCTCCAATCAGCCCCAGCATTTT. Drawing the rest from reference TRBV28 and TRBJ1-5, the complete variable domain is DVKVTQSSRYLVKRTGEKVFLECVQDMDHENMFWYRQDPGLGLRLIYFSYDVKMKEKGDIPEGYSVSREKKERFSLILESASTNQTSMYLCASSLPVLSNQPQHFGDGTRLSIL.

This chain links TRBV7-9 with TRBJ2-2; no reliable D call. The CDR3 runs 13 residues. The V gene's germline CDR1 is SEHNR and CDR2 FQNEAQ (reference sequence). V was pared by 2 bases and J by 4 bases, with 5 bases between. The CDR3 DNA is TGTGCCAGCAGCTTAAGAGGCACCGGGGAGCTGTTTTTT. Protein: CASSLRGTGELFF.

This chain links TRBV5-5 with TRBJ2-5; 9 bases map to TRBD1. CDR1 is SGHKS, CDR2 YYEKEE, per germline (reference sequence). Losses at the gene ends were 4 bases for V and 5 bases for J; bases not matched to a gene: 6. This CDR3 comprises 14 residues. CDR3 coding DNA: TGTGCCAGCAGCGCGGACAGGGGACGGGAGACCCAGTACTTC. Encoded protein: CASSADRGRETQYF.

The chain is built from TRBV28 and TRBJ2-3, with 9 bases that match TRBD2. V was clipped by 8 bases and J by 3 bases; unmatched bases: 15. Germline lookup yields CDR1 MDHEN and CDR2 SYDVKM. This CDR3 has 17 residues. The CDR3 here is CASPPRGGAVGTDTQYF. CDR3 DNA: TGTGCCAGCCCACCCCGCGGGGGGGCCGTAGGGACAGATACGCAGTATTTT.

This chain links TRBV18 with TRBJ2-7; TRBD2 matches at 7 bases. Trimming removed 4 bases from V and 6 bases from J; junction bases left unmatched: 9. The CDR3 runs to 14 residues. Per the germline V gene, CDR1 is KGHSH and CDR2 is LQKENI. DNA for the CDR3: TGTGCCAGCTCACTAAACGGGGGGAGGAGCGAGCAGTACTTC. Translation gives CASSLNGGRSEQYF.

The chain recombines TRBV18 with TRBJ1-5, with 12 bases identical to TRBD1. Germline V gene sequence: CDR1 KGHSH, CDR2 LQKENI. With 3 bases clipped from V and 9 bases from J, the junction kept 6 bases outside the gene matches. This CDR3 has 15 amino acids. The CDR3 is CASSPPGQGAGPQHF. CDR3 coding DNA: TGTGCCAGCTCACCTCCGGGACAGGGGGCCGGGCCCCAGCATTTT.

The CDR3 region is CASSEWGRIQETQYF. In DNA form, the CDR3 reads TGTGCCAGCAGTGAATGGGGCAGAATACAAGAGACCCAGTACTTC. V usage is TRBV2 and J usage is TRBJ2-5; possible D gene TRBD1, 5 bases. From germline, CDR1 is SNHLY and CDR2 FYNNEI. V was cut by 2 bases and J by 2 bases, with 12 bases left in between. The CDR3 is 15 residues long.

The chain carries TRBV3-1 (or the pseudogene TRBV3-2) and TRBJ2-5; tentatively, D is TRBD1 (5 bases). Germline loops: CDR1 LGHDT, CDR2 YNNKEL (reference sequence). The CDR3 consists of 14 residues. Trimming took 1 base from V and 0 from J, leaving 6 bases between them. As DNA, the CDR3 is TGTGCCAGCAGCCAAGCCAGGGACCAAGAGACCCAGTACTTC. It is translated as CASSQARDQETQYF.

The rearrangement joins TRBV28 to TRBJ2-3; 8 bases match TRBD2. J lost 6 bases, V lost 3 bases, and 2 bases had no gene match. The CDR3 is 13 amino acids. Germline-derived CDR1 and CDR2 are MDHEN and SYDVKM. DNA for the CDR3: TGTGCCAGCAGTTTCCCGGGGGGGGATACGCAGTATTTT. Its protein is CASSFPGGDTQYF.

The rearrangement links TRBV28 to TRBJ2-7, with D tentatively TRBD1 (6 bases). The V end was cut by 8 bases, the J end by 3 bases, with 11 bases between. CDR1 is MDHEN, CDR2 SYDVKM, per germline. The CDR3 loop spans 12 amino acids. DNA for the CDR3: TGTGCCAGCGCCGGGACAAACTACGAGCAGTACTTC. It codes for CASAGTNYEQYF.

This chain connects TRBV3-1 (or the pseudogene TRBV3-2) to TRBJ2-7, with D possibly TRBD2 on 5 matching bases. Germline values: CDR1 LGHDT, CDR2 YNNKEL (reference sequence). The length of the CDR3 is 16 residues. Trimming took 0 bases from V and 7 from J, leaving 19 bases between them. The CDR3 DNA reads as TGTGCCAGCAGCCAAGATACCGGACTTAAGGGAAGTGAGCAGTACTTC. As protein: CASSQDTGLKGSEQYF.

The chain couples TRBV27 to TRBJ1-2, with a weak D call TRBD1 (5 bases). Germline assignment: CDR1 MNHEY and CDR2 SMNVEV (reference sequence). Between the trimmed V and J ends, which lost 0 bases and 4 bases, there was a span of 9 bases. The CDR3 is 14 amino acids. CDR3 sequence reads: CASSLSGGSYGYTF. The DNA for the CDR3 is TGTGCCAGCAGTTTATCGGGGGGAAGCTATGGCTACACCTTC.

This clone was detected a few times. This sequence joins TRBV4-1 and TRBJ2-5, with a possible D match to TRBD2 (5 bases). The V end lost 0 bases, the J end lost 2 bases, and 19 bases lay between the germline ends. Looked up from germline, CDR1 is MGHRA and CDR2 is YSYEKL. This CDR3 has 18 residues. CDR3 residues: CASSQDRYAGKAQETQYF. The CDR3 DNA reads as TGCGCCAGCAGCCAAGATCGATATGCCGGGAAAGCGCAAGAGACCCAGTACTTC.

The rearrangement uses TRBV6-5 and TRBJ2-1, with a weak D call TRBD2 (6 bases). The germline CDR1 and CDR2 sequences are MNHEY and SVGAGI. The ends were cut back, 0 bases at V and 2 bases at J, with 11 bases in the middle. The CDR3 sequence is 16 residues long. CDR3 sequence: CASSYSGGAPYNEQFF. As DNA, the CDR3 is TGTGCCAGCAGTTACTCAGGCGGGGCACCCTACAATGAGCAGTTCTTC.

The rearrangement links TRBV4-2 to TRBJ1-1; 7 bases map to TRBD1. V trimming: 4 bases; J trimming: 5 bases; junction bases outside the gene matches: 7. The CDR3 is 14 residues long. Germline CDR1 reads LGHNA; CDR2 reads YNFKEQ. The CDR3 DNA sequence: TGTGCCAGCAGCCCCGACAGGGTAGGAACTGAAGCTTTCTTT. Its translation: CASSPDRVGTEAFF.